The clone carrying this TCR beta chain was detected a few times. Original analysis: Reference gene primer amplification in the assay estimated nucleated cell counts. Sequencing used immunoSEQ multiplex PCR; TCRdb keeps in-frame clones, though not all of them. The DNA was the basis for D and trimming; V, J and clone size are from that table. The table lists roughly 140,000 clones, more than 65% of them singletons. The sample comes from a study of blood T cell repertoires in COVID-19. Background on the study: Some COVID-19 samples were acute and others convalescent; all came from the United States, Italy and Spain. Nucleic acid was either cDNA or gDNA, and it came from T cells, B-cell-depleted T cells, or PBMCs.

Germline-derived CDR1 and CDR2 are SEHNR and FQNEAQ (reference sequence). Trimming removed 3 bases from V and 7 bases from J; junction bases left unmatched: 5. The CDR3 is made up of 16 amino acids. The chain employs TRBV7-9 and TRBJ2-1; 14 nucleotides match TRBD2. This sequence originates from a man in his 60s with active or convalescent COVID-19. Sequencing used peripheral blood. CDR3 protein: CASSLTSGRAWNEQFF. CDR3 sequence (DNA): TGTGCCAGCAGCTTGACTAGCGGGAGGGCCTGGAATGAGCAGTTCTTC.